This TCR beta chain was profiled in a study of blood T cell repertoires in COVID-19. About the research overall: COVID-19 samples from acute and convalescent phases originated in the United States, Italy and Spain.

The protocol was immunoSEQ multiplex PCR, while the TCRdb copy is restricted to in-frame clones and leaves out a portion. Of roughly 200,000 clones in the sample, more than 80% are singletons; the top ten hold 6.5% to 9%. The sequencing input was peripheral blood. The sequence was obtained from a woman aged 55-75 years with acute or convalescent COVID-19.

The CDR3 here is CAWSFRTSGSRKGEQFF. The CDR3 DNA is TGTGCCTGGAGTTTTCGGACTAGCGGGAGTAGGAAGGGTGAGCAGTTCTTC. The chain employs TRBV30 and TRBJ2-1; 13 bases line up with TRBD2. After removal of 2 bases from V and 9 bases from J, the junction contained 13 bases not matched to a gene. The V gene's germline CDR1 is GTSNPN and CDR2 SVGIG (reference sequence). CDR3 length equals 17 residues.